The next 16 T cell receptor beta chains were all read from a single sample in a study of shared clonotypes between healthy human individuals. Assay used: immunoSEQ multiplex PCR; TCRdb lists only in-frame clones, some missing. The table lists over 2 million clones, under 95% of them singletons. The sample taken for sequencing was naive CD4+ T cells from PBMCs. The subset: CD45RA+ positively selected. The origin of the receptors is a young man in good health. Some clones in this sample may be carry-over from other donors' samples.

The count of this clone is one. The CDR3 sequence: CASLGQGFGNEQFF. The DNA for the CDR3 is TGTGCCAGTCTTGGACAGGGGTTTGGAAATGAGCAGTTCTTC. V usage is TRBV28 and J usage is TRBJ2-1; 9 nucleotides agree with TRBD1. The CDR3 totals 14 residues. The V gene's germline CDR1 is MDHEN and CDR2 SYDVKM. Trimming removed 9 bases from V and 7 bases from J; junction bases left unmatched: 10.

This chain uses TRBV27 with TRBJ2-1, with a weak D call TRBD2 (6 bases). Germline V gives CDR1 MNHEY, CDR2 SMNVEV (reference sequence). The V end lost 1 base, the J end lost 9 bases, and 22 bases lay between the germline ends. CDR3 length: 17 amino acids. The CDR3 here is CASSLFGLALNQGEQFF. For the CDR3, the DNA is TGTGCCAGCAGTTTATTTGGGCTAGCGTTAAATCAAGGTGAGCAGTTCTTC.

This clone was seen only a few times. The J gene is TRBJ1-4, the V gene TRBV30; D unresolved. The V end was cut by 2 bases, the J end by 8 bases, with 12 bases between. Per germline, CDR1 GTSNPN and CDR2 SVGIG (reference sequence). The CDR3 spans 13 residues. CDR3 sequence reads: CAWSRRRWEKLFF. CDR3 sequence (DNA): TGTGCCTGGAGTCGAAGGCGATGGGAAAAACTGTTTTTT. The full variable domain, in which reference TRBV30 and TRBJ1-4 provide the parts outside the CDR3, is SQTIHQWPATLVQPVGSPLSLECTVEGTSNPNLYWYRQAAGRGLQLLFYSVGIGQISSEVPQNLSASRPQDRQFILSSKKLLLSDSGFYLCAWSRRRWEKLFFGSGTQLSVL.

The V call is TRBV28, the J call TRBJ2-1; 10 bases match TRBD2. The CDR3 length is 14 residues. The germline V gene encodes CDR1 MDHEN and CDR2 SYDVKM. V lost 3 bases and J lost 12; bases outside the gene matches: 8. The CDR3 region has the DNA TGTGCCAGCAGTTTGGGACTAGCGTTTTTACTGCAGTTCTTC. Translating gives CASSLGLAFLLQFF. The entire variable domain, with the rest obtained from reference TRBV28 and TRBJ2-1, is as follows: DVKVTQSSRYLVKRTGEKVFLECVQDMDHENMFWYRQDPGLGLRLIYFSYDVKMKEKGDIPEGYSVSREKKERFSLILESASTNQTSMYLCASSLGLAFLLQFFGPGTRLTVL.

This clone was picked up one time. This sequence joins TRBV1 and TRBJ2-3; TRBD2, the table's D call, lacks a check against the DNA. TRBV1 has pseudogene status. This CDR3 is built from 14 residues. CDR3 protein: CTSRPGLAGDTQYF. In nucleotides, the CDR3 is TGCACCAGCAGGCCGGGACTAGCGGGAGATACGCAGTATTTT.

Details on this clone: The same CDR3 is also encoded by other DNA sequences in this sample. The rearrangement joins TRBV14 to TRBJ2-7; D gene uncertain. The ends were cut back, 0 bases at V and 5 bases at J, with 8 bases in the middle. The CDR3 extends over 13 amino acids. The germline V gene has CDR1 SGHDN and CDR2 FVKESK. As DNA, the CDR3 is TGTGCCAGCAGCCAAGATCTGAGGAACGAGCAGTACTTC. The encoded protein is CASSQDLRNEQYF.

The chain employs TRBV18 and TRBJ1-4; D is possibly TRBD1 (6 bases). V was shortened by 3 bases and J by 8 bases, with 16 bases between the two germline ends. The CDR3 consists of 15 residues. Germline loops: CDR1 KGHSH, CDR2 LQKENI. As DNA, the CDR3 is TGTGCCAGCTCACCCCAGTCGGGGGCCGTGGAAAAACTGTTTTTT. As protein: CASSPQSGAVEKLFF.

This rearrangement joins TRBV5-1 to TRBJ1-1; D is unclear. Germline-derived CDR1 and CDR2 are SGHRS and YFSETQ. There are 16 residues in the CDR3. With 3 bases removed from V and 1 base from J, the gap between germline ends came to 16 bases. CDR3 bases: TGCGCCAGCAGCTCTACATTTTGGGCGGGGAACACTGAAGCTTTCTTT. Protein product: CASSSTFWAGNTEAFF.

CDR3 nucleotides: TGTGCCGTTTCCTGGGACCCCCCCCCTCGCGAGCAGTACTTC. Translated: CAVSWDPPPREQYF. The chain carries TRBV10-3 and TRBJ2-7, with D perhaps being TRBD1 or TRBD2 (5 bases each). CDR3 length: 14 residues. V was cut by 11 bases and J by 6 bases, with 23 bases left in between. Germline assignment: CDR1 ENHRY and CDR2 SYGVKD.

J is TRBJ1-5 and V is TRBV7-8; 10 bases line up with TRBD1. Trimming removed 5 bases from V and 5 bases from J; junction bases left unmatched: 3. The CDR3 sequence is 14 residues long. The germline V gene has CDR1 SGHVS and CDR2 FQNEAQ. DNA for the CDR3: TGTGCCAGCAGCCCGGACAGGGGGTATCAGCCCCAGCATTTT. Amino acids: CASSPDRGYQPQHF.

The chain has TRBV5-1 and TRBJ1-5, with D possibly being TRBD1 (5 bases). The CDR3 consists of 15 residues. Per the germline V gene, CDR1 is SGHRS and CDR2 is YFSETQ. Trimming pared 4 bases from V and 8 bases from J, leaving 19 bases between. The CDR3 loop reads CASSTGDGLGEPQHF. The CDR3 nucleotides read TGCGCCAGCAGCACGGGGGACGGGTTAGGTGAGCCCCAGCATTTT.

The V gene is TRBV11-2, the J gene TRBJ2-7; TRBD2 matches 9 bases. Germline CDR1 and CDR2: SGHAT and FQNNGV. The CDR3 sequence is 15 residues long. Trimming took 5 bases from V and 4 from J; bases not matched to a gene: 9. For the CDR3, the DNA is TGTGCCAGCAGCCCGGGGGGTAGCGGGAGTTACGAGCAGTACTTC. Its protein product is CASSPGGSGSYEQYF. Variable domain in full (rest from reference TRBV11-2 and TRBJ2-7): EAGVAQSPRYKIIEKRQSVAFWCNPISGHATLYWYQQILGQGPKLLIQFQNNGVVDDSQLPKDRFSAERLKGVDSTLKIQPAKLEDSAVYLCASSPGGSGSYEQYFGPGTRLTVT.

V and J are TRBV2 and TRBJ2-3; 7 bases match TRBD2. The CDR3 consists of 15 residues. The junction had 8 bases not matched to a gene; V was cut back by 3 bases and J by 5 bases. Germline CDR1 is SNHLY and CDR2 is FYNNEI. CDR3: CASSDVPRERDTQYF. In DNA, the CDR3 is TGTGCCAGCAGTGACGTCCCGCGGGAGAGAGATACGCAGTATTTT.

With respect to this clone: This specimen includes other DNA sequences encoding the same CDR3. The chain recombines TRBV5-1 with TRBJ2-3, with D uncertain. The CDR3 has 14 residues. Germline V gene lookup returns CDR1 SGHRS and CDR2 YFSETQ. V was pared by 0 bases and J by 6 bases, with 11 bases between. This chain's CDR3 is CASSLAGIGDTQYF. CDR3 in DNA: TGCGCCAGCAGCTTGGCCGGTATTGGGGATACGCAGTATTTT.

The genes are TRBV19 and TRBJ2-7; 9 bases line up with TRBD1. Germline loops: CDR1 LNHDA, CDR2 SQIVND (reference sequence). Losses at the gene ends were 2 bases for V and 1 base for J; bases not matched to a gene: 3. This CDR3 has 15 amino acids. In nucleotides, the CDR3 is TGTGCCAGTAGTATAATACAGGGGGCTTCCTACGAGCAGTACTTC. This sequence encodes CASSIIQGASYEQYF.

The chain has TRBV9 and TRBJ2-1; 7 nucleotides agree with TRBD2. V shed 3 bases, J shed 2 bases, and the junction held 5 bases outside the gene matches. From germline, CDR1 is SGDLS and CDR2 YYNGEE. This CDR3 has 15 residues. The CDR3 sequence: CASSERSGAYNEQFF. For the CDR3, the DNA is TGTGCCAGCAGCGAGCGGAGCGGGGCCTACAATGAGCAGTTCTTC.